One sample yielded the 19 T cell receptor beta chains listed below, sequenced in a study of T cells in localized non-small cell lung cancer. Produced via immunoSEQ multiplex PCR; TCRdb's table is partial and in-frame only. Here the sample spans over a thousand clones, 27% being singletons. Here the sequenced sample was lung tumor tissue, taken before any cancer treatment. These TCRs come from an older female donor with stage III squamous cell lung carcinoma.

The chain uses TRBV12-5 and TRBJ2-1, with D perhaps TRBD2 (7 bases). Germline lookup yields CDR1 LGHNT and CDR2 FRNRAP. V was shortened by 7 bases and J by 7 bases, with 17 bases between the two germline ends. CDR3 size: 14 residues. The CDR3 region has the DNA TGTGCTAGTGCACGGGGGGCGCTAGGGAATGAGCAGTTCTTC. Protein product: CASARGALGNEQFF. The variable domain in full, with the rest retrieved from reference TRBV12-5 and TRBJ2-1, is DARVTQTPRHKVTEMGQEVTMRCQPILGHNTVFWYRQTMMQGLELLAYFRNRAPLDDSGMPKDRFSAEMPDATLATLKIQPSEPRDSAVYFCASARGALGNEQFFGPGTRLTVL.

This chain links TRBV12-5 with TRBJ1-1, with a possible D match to TRBD1 (5 bases). Germline CDR1 is LGHNT and CDR2 is FRNRAP. The CDR3 spans 15 residues. The CDR3: CASMGGSAAYAEAFF. The CDR3 DNA is TGTGCCAGCATGGGGGGATCGGCGGCTTATGCAGAAGCTTTCTTT.

The chain recombines TRBV18 with TRBJ2-3; 13 bases fit TRBD2. The CDR3 has 17 amino acids. The V segment lost 3 bases and the J segment 2 bases; nucleotides outside the gene matches: 5. Germline values: CDR1 KGHSH, CDR2 LQKENI. CDR3 in amino acids: CASSPATSGGATDTQYF. CDR3 DNA: TGTGCCAGCTCACCGGCTACTAGCGGGGGGGCCACAGATACGCAGTATTTT. The full variable domain, rest sourced from reference TRBV18 and TRBJ2-3, is NAGVMQNPRHLVRRRGQEARLRCSPMKGHSHVYWYRQLPEEGLKFMVYLQKENIIDESGMPKERFSAEFPKEGPSILRIQQVVRGDSAAYFCASSPATSGGATDTQYFGPGTRLTVL.

The chain combines TRBV28 with TRBJ2-5; D possibly corresponds to TRBD1 (6 bases). The CDR3 spans 13 residues. The V and J ends lost 2 bases and 8 bases respectively, with 12 bases between them. The germline gives CDR1 MDHEN, CDR2 SYDVKM. For the CDR3, the DNA is TGTGCCAGCAGTTTACCAGGGGTTAAAACCCAGTACTTC. Amino acids: CASSLPGVKTQYF.

This clone was seen a handful of times. The chain is built from TRBV28 and TRBJ2-7; D may correspond to TRBD1 or TRBD2 (5 bases each). CDR1 MDHEN and CDR2 SYDVKM come from the germline V gene. The CDR3 consists of 16 residues. Trimming took 5 bases from V and 7 from J, leaving 24 bases between them. The CDR3 coding sequence is TGTGCCAGCAGTGCCCCCAGGGCCGGGGCCTCAGATGAGCAGTACTTC. Its translation: CASSAPRAGASDEQYF.

Sample share makes this clone large (0.1 to 1%). The chain is built from TRBV6-8 and TRBJ1-1; D unclear. This CDR3 is built from 13 residues. V lost 8 bases and J lost 1, with 11 bases in between. The germline CDR1 and CDR2 sequences are MNHGY and SAAAGT. DNA of the CDR3: TGTGCCAGCGGACGGCAGGAGAACACTGAAGCTTTCTTT. Translating it yields CASGRQENTEAFF.

V is TRBV5-1 and J is TRBJ1-4, with D maybe TRBD1 (5 bases). Germline V lookup: CDR1 SGHRS, CDR2 YFSETQ. This CDR3 comprises 15 residues. The V end lost 5 bases, the J end lost 6 bases, and 17 bases lay between the germline ends. The CDR3 DNA is TGCGCCAGCAGAAAGGAGGCAGGAGGGGATGAAAAACTGTTTTTT. It is translated as CASRKEAGGDEKLFF.

The chain links TRBV12-5 to TRBJ1-2; D unresolved. This CDR3 is 14 amino acids long. V was cut by 3 bases and J by 8 bases, with 16 bases left in between. Per germline, CDR1 LGHNT and CDR2 FRNRAP. The CDR3 region is CASGFGVLGSGYTF. As DNA, the CDR3 is TGTGCTAGTGGTTTCGGAGTCCTGGGTAGCGGCTACACCTTC.

The chain combines TRBV21-1 with TRBJ1-1; the D call in the table, TRBD1, was not verified against the DNA. TRBV21-1 has pseudogene status. The CDR3 is 12 amino acids. Here the CDR3 reads CASSEEEQEAFF. In nucleotides, the CDR3 is TGTGCCAGCAGTGAAGAAGAACAGGAAGCTTTCTTT.

This clone appeared a few times. The rearrangement links TRBV5-1 to TRBJ1-2; tentative D call: TRBD1 (6 bases). The CDR3 sequence is 15 residues long. Germline-derived CDR1 and CDR2 are SGHRS and YFSETQ. Trimming took 0 bases from V and 3 from J, leaving 12 bases between them. As DNA, the CDR3 is TGCGCCAGCAGCTTGGCTAACAGGGAGGACTATGGCTACACCTTC. Translating gives CASSLANREDYGYTF.

This clone is medium-sized within its sample. This chain uses TRBV7-8 with TRBJ1-1; TRBD1 is a possible D gene (5 bases). Trimming took 5 bases from V and 4 from J, leaving 11 bases between them. This CDR3 region has 13 residues. Germline V gene lookup returns CDR1 SGHVS and CDR2 FQNEAQ. The CDR3, as DNA: TGTGCCAGCAGCAGGGGAAGCCCCACTGAAGCTTTCTTT. Protein: CASSRGSPTEAFF. Variable domain in full (rest from reference TRBV7-8 and TRBJ1-1): GAGVSQSPRYKVAKRGQDVALRCDPISGHVSLFWYQQALGQGPEFLTYFQNEAQLDKSGLPSDRFFAERPEGSVSTLKIQRTQQEDSAVYLCASSRGSPTEAFFGQGTRLTVV.

Only a few counts were recorded for this clone. This chain connects TRBV11-3 to TRBJ1-3, with 8 nucleotides matching TRBD1. The CDR3 extends over 14 amino acids. Germline-derived CDR1 and CDR2 are SGHNT and YENEEA. The J segment lost 7 bases and the V segment lost 4 bases, leaving 6 bases of the junction unmatched. The CDR3, as DNA: TGTGCCAGCAGCTCGCAGGGGGCCACCAACACCATATATTTT. This sequence encodes CASSSQGATNTIYF.

This clone appeared a few times. V and J are TRBV11-3 and TRBJ2-3; 7 bases map to TRBD1. This CDR3 has 15 residues. Germline V gene lookup returns CDR1 SGHNT and CDR2 YENEEA. Unmatched junction bases numbered 3, after V lost 1 base and J lost 2 bases. The CDR3 protein is CASSLGQGVTDTQYF. The CDR3 nucleotides are TGTGCCAGCAGCTTAGGCCAGGGGGTCACAGATACGCAGTATTTT.

The chain combines TRBV30 with TRBJ1-1; TRBD1 might be the D (5 bases). From germline, CDR1 is GTSNPN and CDR2 SVGIG (reference sequence). Trimming removed 1 base from V and 0 bases from J, with 15 bases in between. CDR3 length: 16 residues. The chain's CDR3 is CAWSGAGRGMNTEAFF. CDR3 sequence (DNA): TGTGCCTGGAGTGGAGCAGGGAGGGGAATGAACACTGAAGCTTTCTTT. The full variable domain, with the rest looked up from reference TRBV30 and TRBJ1-1, is SQTIHQWPATLVQPVGSPLSLECTVEGTSNPNLYWYRQAAGRGLQLLFYSVGIGQISSEVPQNLSASRPQDRQFILSSKKLLLSDSGFYLCAWSGAGRGMNTEAFFGQGTRLTVV.

This clone was seen only a few times. The rearrangement uses TRBV19 and TRBJ1-1, with D maybe TRBD1 (5 bases). The V gene lost 3 bases and the J gene lost 0 bases, with 8 bases spanning the gap. Per the germline V gene, CDR1 is LNHDA and CDR2 is SQIVND (reference sequence). The CDR3 consists of 14 residues. CDR3 sequence reads: CASSMGPMNTEAFF. CDR3 DNA: TGTGCCAGTAGTATGGGGCCCATGAACACTGAAGCTTTCTTT.

By proportion, this clone is large. V usage is TRBV6-8 and J usage is TRBJ2-2, with 9 bases matching TRBD2. V lost 7 bases and J lost 4; bases outside the gene matches: 4. The germline V gene has CDR1 MNHGY and CDR2 SAAAGT. This CDR3 is built from 14 residues. The CDR3 here is CASKGGGATGELFF. The CDR3 coding sequence is TGTGCCAGCAAAGGCGGGGGGGCCACCGGGGAGCTGTTTTTT.

This clone counts as medium-sized. J is TRBJ1-4 and V is TRBV11-3; TRBD1 matches at 7 bases. This CDR3 has 15 amino acids. V dropped 5 bases and J dropped 5; count of bases not matched to a gene: 8. Per germline, CDR1 SGHNT and CDR2 YENEEA. Written as DNA, the CDR3 is TGTGCCAGCAGCACGCCGGGACAGAAGAATGAAAAACTGTTTTTT. As protein: CASSTPGQKNEKLFF. Full variable domain (outside the CDR3, taken from reference TRBV11-3 and TRBJ1-4): EAGVVQSPRYKIIEKKQPVAFWCNPISGHNTLYWYLQNLGQGPELLIRYENEEAVDDSQLPKDRFSAERLKGVDSTLKIQPAELGDSAVYLCASSTPGQKNEKLFFGSGTQLSVL.

The V call is TRBV29-1, the J call TRBJ2-2; TRBD2 aligns across 11 bases. CDR3 size: 16 residues. The trim removed 3 bases at V and 2 bases at J, leaving 5 bases unmatched. The germline V gene has CDR1 SQVTM and CDR2 ANQGSEA. CDR3 nucleotides: TGCAGCGTTGATACGGGACTAGCGGAAAACACCGGGGAGCTGTTTTTT. Translation: CSVDTGLAENTGELFF.

The rearrangement links TRBV18 to TRBJ1-1; 9 bases are a match to TRBD1. In germline, CDR1 is KGHSH, CDR2 LQKENI. CDR3 length: 16 amino acids. Losses at the gene ends were 3 bases for V and 4 bases for J; bases not matched to a gene: 9. The CDR3 DNA sequence: TGTGCCAGCTCACCTGGGACAGGGTCTGAGGGCACTGAAGCTTTCTTT. Protein product: CASSPGTGSEGTEAFF.